Below are 25 T cell receptor beta chains sequenced from a single sample in a study of T cell repertoires in cytomegalovirus infection. Each CDR3 protein is one row after TCRdb ran MiXCR on the reads. Here the sample spans about 130,000 distinct CDR3 sequences, about 10% being singletons. Sequencing was performed on PBMCs. All receptors derive from a human donor in good health (CMV status not recorded). Some clones in this sample may be carry-over from other donors' samples.

This clonotype was seen ten or more times. The gene calls are TRBV7-2 and TRBJ1-5; TRBD1 matches 10 bases. Germline V gives CDR1 SGHTA, CDR2 FQGNSA. V shed 5 bases, J shed 3 bases, and the junction held 7 bases outside the gene matches. CDR3 length equals 16 residues. Written as DNA, the CDR3 is TGTGCCAGCAGCCTTGGACAGGGGGTGGTCAATCAGCCCCAGCATTTT. This sequence encodes CASSLGQGVVNQPQHF.

This clonotype has ten or more counts. The chain is built from TRBV9 and TRBJ2-3, with D possibly being TRBD2 (5 bases). CDR1 is SGDLS, CDR2 YYNGEE, per germline. The CDR3 covers 15 residues. V was cut by 3 bases and J by 0 bases, with 11 bases left in between. CDR3 region: CASSEEGTSTDTQYF. CDR3 nucleotide sequence: TGTGCCAGCAGCGAAGAGGGAACTAGCACAGATACGCAGTATTTT.

This clonotype has a count of ten or more. The rearrangement links TRBV29-1 to TRBJ2-7, with a possible D match to TRBD1 (5 bases). Germline V CDR1 and CDR2: SQVTM, ANQGSEA. Trimming took off 0 bases at V and 5 bases at J, with 11 bases between the two ends. The CDR3 has 13 amino acids. Here the CDR3 reads CSVEDHPGNEQYF. CDR3 in DNA: TGCAGCGTTGAAGATCATCCAGGGAACGAGCAGTACTTC.

This clonotype was detected only a few times. The chain links TRBV20-1 to TRBJ2-1, with D hard to call. The CDR3 is made up of 14 amino acids. The V end lost 1 base, the J end lost 10 bases, and 17 bases lay between the germline ends. The germline gives CDR1 DFQATT, CDR2 SNEGSKA (reference sequence). CDR3 sequence (DNA): TGCAGTGCTAGAGGGTCCGTGGTGCTGGCGGAGCAGTTCTTC. Translation: CSARGSVVLAEQFF.

The sample holds a few counts of this clonotype. The CDR3 protein is CASSPAAHEQFF. The CDR3 region has the DNA TGTGCCAGCAGCCCCGCAGCGCATGAGCAGTTCTTC. J is TRBJ2-1 and V is TRBV7-9; D remains ambiguous. Per germline, CDR1 SEHNR and CDR2 FQNEAQ (reference sequence). CDR3 length: 12 amino acids. V lost 5 bases, J lost 8 bases, and 10 bases lay in between. Using reference TRBV7-9 and TRBJ2-1 for the parts outside the CDR3, the full variable domain is DTGVSQNPRHKITKRGQNVTFRCDPISEHNRLYWYRQTLGQGPEFLTYFQNEAQLEKSRLLSDRFSAERPKGSFSTLEIQRTEQGDSAMYLCASSPAAHEQFFGPGTRLTVL.

The chain employs TRBV6-6 and TRBJ1-1; no reliable D call. CDR1 and CDR2 (germline): MNHNY, SVGAGI (reference sequence). This CDR3 spans 15 amino acids. Between the trimmed V and J ends, which lost 2 bases and 0 bases, there was a span of 10 bases. The CDR3 loop reads CASSYQGQVNTEAFF. Written as DNA, the CDR3 is TGTGCCAGCAGTTACCAAGGTCAGGTGAACACTGAAGCTTTCTTT.

Ten or more counts support this clonotype. The rearrangement uses TRBV7-2 and TRBJ1-1; a possible D gene is TRBD1 (5 bases). This CDR3 comprises 14 residues. Germline V CDR1 and CDR2: SGHTA, FQGNSA. The ends were cut back, 0 bases at V and 3 bases at J, with 8 bases in the middle. The CDR3, as DNA: TGTGCCAGCAGCTTAGCGAAGGGGTACACTGAAGCTTTCTTT. It codes for CASSLAKGYTEAFF.

The V and J genes are TRBV20-1 and TRBJ1-5, with D possibly TRBD1 on 5 matching bases. Trimming removed 3 bases at V and 1 base at J, with 7 bases between. This CDR3 has 13 residues. The germline V gene encodes CDR1 DFQATT and CDR2 SNEGSKA (reference sequence). CDR3 bases: TGCAGTGCTAGCCGGGACAGCAATCAGCCCCAGCATTTT. This translates into CSASRDSNQPQHF.

This clonotype has ten or more counts. This sequence joins TRBV7-2 and TRBJ2-1; 9 nucleotides line up with TRBD2. J gave up 8 bases and V 5 bases, and 10 bases lay outside the gene matches. Germline loops: CDR1 SGHTA, CDR2 FQGNSA. The length of the CDR3 is 15 residues. The CDR3 nucleotides read TGTGCCAGCAGCCCAGCGGGGGGCTACGGGCATGAGCAGTTCTTC. Protein: CASSPAGGYGHEQFF. The whole variable domain, filled in from reference TRBV7-2 and TRBJ2-1, reads GAGVSQSPSNKVTEKGKDVELRCDPISGHTALYWYRQSLGQGLEFLIYFQGNSAPDKSGLPSDRFSAERTGGSVSTLTIQRTQQEDSAVYLCASSPAGGYGHEQFFGPGTRLTVL.

The V and J genes are TRBV12-3 or TRBV12-4 and TRBJ1-5; 9 bases align to TRBD1. This CDR3 spans 14 amino acids. V shed 6 bases, J shed 0 bases, and the junction held 0 bases outside the gene matches. For the CDR3, the DNA is TGTGCCAGCAGACAGGGGGCTAGCAATCAGCCCCAGCATTTT. Translated: CASRQGASNQPQHF.

This clonotype was detected ten times or more. The J gene is TRBJ1-1, the V gene TRBV6-6; TRBD1 might be the D (5 bases). Germline-derived CDR1 and CDR2 are MNHNY and SVGAGI (reference sequence). Trimming took off 3 bases at V and 1 base at J, with 12 bases between the two ends. There are 15 residues in the CDR3. CDR3: CASSYNPGKNTEAFF. CDR3 bases: TGTGCCAGCAGTTATAATCCAGGGAAGAACACTGAAGCTTTCTTT.

Many counts were recorded for this clonotype. This chain connects TRBV7-6 to TRBJ1-1; D may be TRBD1 (5 bases). V was shortened by 2 bases and J by 4 bases, with 11 bases between the two germline ends. Germline V lookup: CDR1 SGHVS, CDR2 FNYEAQ. The CDR3 extends over 14 amino acids. CDR3 in DNA: TGTGCCAGCAGCTTAAATTTGGGGGTCACTGAAGCTTTCTTT. This sequence encodes CASSLNLGVTEAFF.

This clonotype has more than one count but fewer than ten. The chain recombines TRBV7-9 with TRBJ2-1; 7 bases map to TRBD2. V shed 7 bases and J 5 bases; nucleotides not matched to a gene: 8. Germline lookup yields CDR1 SEHNR and CDR2 FQNEAQ (reference sequence). The CDR3 runs 14 residues. CDR3 nucleotides: TGTGCCAGCATCGAAACGGGGACTAACAATGAGCAGTTCTTC. The encoded protein is CASIETGTNNEQFF.

This clonotype was counted ten times or more. The J gene is TRBJ1-5, the V gene TRBV7-8; unclear D gene. The CDR3 totals 15 residues. V lost 7 bases and J 4 bases, leaving 17 bases between the germline ends. The germline V gene has CDR1 SGHVS and CDR2 FQNEAQ. CDR3 residues: CASTPGEGLNQPQHF. DNA of the CDR3: TGTGCCAGCACCCCAGGTGAAGGTCTAAATCAGCCCCAGCATTTT.

The chain links TRBV20-1 to TRBJ2-5; 9 nucleotides match TRBD1. The CDR3 extends over 14 amino acids. The J segment lost 2 bases and the V segment lost 6 bases, leaving 7 bases of the junction unmatched. Germline CDR1 reads DFQATT; CDR2 reads SNEGSKA (reference sequence). The CDR3 spells CSATPGQGQETQYF. CDR3 nucleotides: TGCAGTGCGACCCCGGGACAGGGTCAAGAGACCCAGTACTTC.

This clonotype was detected ten times or more. The chain joins TRBV28 to TRBJ1-3; a weak D match, TRBD1 (6 bases). With 5 bases removed from V and 8 bases from J, the gap between germline ends came to 22 bases. Germline-derived CDR1 and CDR2 are MDHEN and SYDVKM. This CDR3 region has 16 residues. The CDR3 is CASSPTGQPREDTIYF. The CDR3 coding sequence is TGTGCCAGCAGTCCGACCGGACAGCCCCGGGAGGACACCATATATTTT.

This clonotype was picked up many times. This chain uses TRBV28 with TRBJ2-1, with TRBD2 identical over 7 bases. V lost 2 bases and J lost 8; bases outside the gene matches: 6. The germline CDR1 and CDR2 sequences are MDHEN and SYDVKM. CDR3 size: 14 residues. The CDR3 spells CASSLGGRADEQFF. Written as DNA, the CDR3 is TGTGCCAGCAGTTTAGGGGGGAGGGCCGATGAGCAGTTCTTC.

This clonotype was recorded many times. The V gene is TRBV6-2 or TRBV6-3, the J gene TRBJ2-7, with unresolved D. Germline V CDR1 and CDR2: MNHEY, SVGEGT. This CDR3 comprises 13 residues. Deletions cut 0 bases from V and 2 bases from J, with 5 bases between. CDR3 in amino acids: CASSYSNTYEQYF. The CDR3 bases are TGTGCCAGCAGTTACTCGAATACCTACGAGCAGTACTTC.

This clonotype was seen many times. The genes are TRBV5-4 and TRBJ2-5, with D possibly being TRBD1 or TRBD2 (5 bases each). Trimming left V 5 bases short and J 4 bases short, with 15 bases between. This CDR3 is built from 14 residues. Germline V lookup: CDR1 SGHNT, CDR2 YYREEE (reference sequence). CDR3 protein: CASRSPGRGETQYF. Here the CDR3 DNA reads TGTGCCAGCAGGTCCCCGGGACGGGGAGAGACCCAGTACTTC.

Many counts were recorded for this clonotype. The chain carries TRBV5-4 and TRBJ2-5; D gene uncertain. Germline lookup yields CDR1 SGHNT and CDR2 YYREEE (reference sequence). V shed 0 bases and J shed 0 bases, with 9 bases lying between them. The CDR3 contains 15 residues. The CDR3 nucleotides are TGTGCCAGCAGCTTGGGCGGCCGGTACCAAGAGACCCAGTACTTC. Translation: CASSLGGRYQETQYF.

This clonotype was recorded many times. The rearrangement uses TRBV29-1 and TRBJ1-1; no definite D call. Per the germline V gene, CDR1 is SQVTM and CDR2 is ANQGSEA. This CDR3 region has 15 residues. Trimming took 3 bases from V and 0 from J, leaving 14 bases between them. Here the CDR3 reads CSVESGLDMNTEAFF. The CDR3 DNA sequence: TGCAGCGTTGAGTCAGGCCTTGACATGAACACTGAAGCTTTCTTT.

V is TRBV4-2 and J is TRBJ1-1; 7 bases align to TRBD1. The CDR3 contains 16 residues. Germline V CDR1 and CDR2: LGHNA, YNFKEQ. The V gene end was trimmed by 1 base and the J gene end by 1 base; junction bases not matched to a gene: 6. DNA of the CDR3: TGTGCCAGCAGCCAAGGACAGGGCCGCGGGAACACTGAAGCTTTCTTT. Translated, it gives CASSQGQGRGNTEAFF.

This clonotype was recorded many times. The chain has TRBV2 and TRBJ2-2, with 7 bases matching TRBD1. The length of the CDR3 is 14 residues. CDR1 and CDR2 from the germline V gene are SNHLY and FYNNEI. The J segment lost 7 bases and the V segment lost 4 bases, leaving 6 bases of the junction unmatched. CDR3 sequence (DNA): TGTGCCAGCAGTGCGGACAGGCCCGGCGGGGAGCTGTTTTTT. This gives the protein CASSADRPGGELFF.

This clonotype was found many times. V is TRBV7-8 and J is TRBJ2-3; D tentatively fits TRBD1 or TRBD2 (7 bases each). The CDR3 consists of 15 residues. Trimming removed 5 bases from V and 4 bases from J, with 16 bases in between. The germline gives CDR1 SGHVS, CDR2 FQNEAQ. The CDR3 nucleotides are TGTGCCAGCAGCCTGACAGGGACTAATGCAGATACGCAGTATTTT. The encoded protein is CASSLTGTNADTQYF.

This clonotype was seen at least ten times. The chain has TRBV7-6 and TRBJ2-1; D is possibly TRBD2 (6 bases). V lost 2 bases to trimming and J lost 7 bases, with 24 bases between them. CDR1 SGHVS and CDR2 FNYEAQ come from the germline V gene. CDR3 size: 18 residues. Here the CDR3 reads CASSLNPPGGVPPNEQFF. The DNA for the CDR3 is TGTGCCAGCAGCTTAAACCCTCCGGGCGGGGTTCCCCCAAATGAGCAGTTCTTC. The variable domain in full, with the rest retrieved from reference TRBV7-6 and TRBJ2-1, is GAGVSQSPRYKVTKRGQDVALRCDPISGHVSLYWYRQALGQGPEFLTYFNYEAQQDKSGLPNDRFSAERPEGSISTLTIQRTEQRDSAMYRCASSLNPPGGVPPNEQFFGPGTRLTVL.